This T cell receptor (beta chain) was sequenced in a study of blood T cell repertoires in COVID-19. Study-level information: Samples came from the United States, Italy and Spain, spanning acute and convalescent COVID-19. T cells, B-cell-depleted T cells, or PBMCs supplied cDNA or gDNA.

The table came from immunoSEQ multiplex PCR; TCRdb's copy has only in-frame clones and leaves some out. The sample yields roughly 200,000 clones, about 81% seen once. This CDR3 has 17 residues. CDR1 is KGHSH and CDR2 is LQKENI in the germline V gene. Trimming took 1 base from V and 8 from J; bases not matched to a gene: 10. The sequenced sample consisted of peripheral blood. The chain employs TRBV18 and TRBJ1-6; TRBD1 matches at 8 bases. This clonotype originated in a woman aged 55 to 70 with COVID-19, enrolled during active disease. This CDR3 reads CASSPLASGQGDSPLHF. The CDR3 DNA reads TGTGCCAGCTCACCACTTGCTAGCGGACAGGGAGATTCACCCCTCCACTTT.